This entry features one TCR beta chain sequence. Generated by immunoSEQ multiplex PCR, the TCRdb table keeps only in-frame clones and is missing some. The table lists roughly 250,000 clones, approximately 90% of them singletons. The data were taken from a study of blood T cell repertoires in COVID-19. Study details: Acute-phase and convalescent COVID-19 samples originated in the United States, Italy and Spain.

The CDR3 extends over 13 amino acids. Germline loops: CDR1 SGDLS, CDR2 YYNGEE. Trimming shortened V by 5 bases and J by 0 bases, and 6 bases separated the two germline ends. The TCR comes from a man aged 25 to 40 with acute or convalescent COVID-19. Sequenced: peripheral blood. The J gene is TRBJ1-3, the V gene TRBV9; no clear D gene. CDR3 in DNA: TGTGCCAGCAGGGCCAACTCTGGAAACACCATATATTTT. Translating it yields CASRANSGNTIYF.